The clone carrying this TCR beta chain has a single count. Its antigen remains unidentified. This specimen comes from a study of radiotherapy plus CTLA-4 blockade in lung cancer. Per the germline V gene, CDR1 is MNHEY and CDR2 is SVGAGI. The CDR3 is made up of 15 amino acids. J gave up 7 bases and V 0 bases, and 4 bases lay outside the gene matches. The table came from immunoSEQ multiplex PCR; TCRdb's copy has only in-frame clones and leaves some out. The sample has around 100,000 clones, roughly 74% seen once. Study-wide findings and caveats: TCR clones of tumor origin grew in blood after radiotherapy plus ipilimumab.

Sequenced material: peripheral blood, taken from a patient treated with radiotherapy plus ipilimumab. The chain has TRBV6-5 and TRBJ1-5; 9 bases align to TRBD1. The clonotype originates from a human donor with non-small cell lung cancer who had a partial response to radiotherapy plus ipilimumab. Some clones in this sample may be carry-over from other donors' samples. The CDR3 is CASSYSPTGGQPQHF. CDR3 nucleotides: TGTGCCAGCAGTTACTCGCCGACAGGGGGACAGCCCCAGCATTTT.